The clone carrying this T cell receptor beta chain was counted once. Its antigen is currently unknown. The data originate from a study of blood T cells in healthy people across ages. Study findings and constraints: When set beside aged donors, long-lived donors presented more naive CD4+ cells and higher diversity. The study could not conclusively compare naive and antigen-experienced cells, given its unsorted PBMCs. Getting older went along with TCR beta diversity per million T cells dropping roughly linearly.

A sample-barcoded 5' primer and a J-beta primer mix were used in a second PCR of roughly 7 to 12 cycles. CDR3-containing paired-end reads numbering at least 2.5 million came from each sample. TCRdb used MiXCR to reprocess the 5' RACE reads, holding one entry per CDR3 protein. The table shows about 680,000 distinct CDR3 sequences, with 45% to 50% occurring only once. Sequences were obtained from blood. The receptor's source is a woman aged 55-69 years in good health.

The CDR3 is CASSVQGWQETQYF. As DNA, the CDR3 is TGCGCCAGCAGCGTACAGGGTTGGCAAGAGACCCAGTACTTC. This chain connects TRBV5-1 to TRBJ2-5; tentatively, D is TRBD1 (6 bases). The CDR3 length is 14 residues. Trimming took 4 bases from V and 2 from J, leaving 12 bases between them. CDR1 is SGHRS and CDR2 is YFSETQ in the germline V gene.